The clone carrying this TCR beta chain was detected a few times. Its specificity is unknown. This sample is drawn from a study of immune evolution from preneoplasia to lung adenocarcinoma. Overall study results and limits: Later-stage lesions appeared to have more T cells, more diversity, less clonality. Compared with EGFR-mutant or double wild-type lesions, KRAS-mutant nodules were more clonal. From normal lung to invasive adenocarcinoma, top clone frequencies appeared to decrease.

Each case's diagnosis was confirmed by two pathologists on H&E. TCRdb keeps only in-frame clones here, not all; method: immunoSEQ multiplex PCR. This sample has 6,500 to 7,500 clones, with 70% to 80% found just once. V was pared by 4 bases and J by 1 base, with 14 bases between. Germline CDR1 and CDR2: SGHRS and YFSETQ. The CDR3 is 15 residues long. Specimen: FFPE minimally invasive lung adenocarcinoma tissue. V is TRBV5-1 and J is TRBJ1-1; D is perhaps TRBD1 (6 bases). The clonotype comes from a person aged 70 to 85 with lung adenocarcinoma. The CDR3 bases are TGCGCCAGCAGCGTTGGGGGGGCGCGGAACACTGAAGCTTTCTTT. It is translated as CASSVGGARNTEAFF.